This TCR beta chain was sequenced in a study of T cell repertoires in cytomegalovirus infection. Study details: Matching HLA type and CMV infection were both indicated by public TCR beta signatures.

This clonotype was counted a few times. What it binds is unknown. Using its own MiXCR run on the reads, TCRdb lists one record per CDR3 protein. The sample records about 490,000 distinct CDR3 sequences, about 11% being singletons. V lost 1 base and J 11 bases, leaving 9 bases between the germline ends. Germline CDR1 SGHAT, CDR2 FQNNGV. CDR3 size: 12 residues. Study-wide points: The cumulative frequency of public TCR beta families identified carriers of CMV plus the relevant HLA. In two of eight donors, the top clonotype was HLA-C-restricted CMV-specific.

Sequenced material: PBMCs. The chain recombines TRBV11-2 with TRBJ2-1, with D unclear. The sequence was collected from a human donor in good health (CMV status not recorded). Some clones in this sample may be carry-over from other donors' samples. CDR3 residues: CASSLGLHKQFF. The CDR3 coding sequence is TGTGCCAGCAGCTTAGGACTCCATAAGCAGTTCTTC.